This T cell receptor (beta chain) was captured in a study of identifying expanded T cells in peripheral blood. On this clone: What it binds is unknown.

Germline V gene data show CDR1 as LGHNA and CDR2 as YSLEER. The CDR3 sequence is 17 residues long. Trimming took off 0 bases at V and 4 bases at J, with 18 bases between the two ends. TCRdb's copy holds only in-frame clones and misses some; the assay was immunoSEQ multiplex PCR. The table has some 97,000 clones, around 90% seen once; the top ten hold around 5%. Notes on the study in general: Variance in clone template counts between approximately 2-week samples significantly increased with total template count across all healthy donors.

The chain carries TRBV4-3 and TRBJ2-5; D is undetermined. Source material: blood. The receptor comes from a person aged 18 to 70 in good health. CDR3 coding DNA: TGCGCCAGCAGCCAAGATACCTCGAGCGCCCACGGAGAGACCCAGTACTTC. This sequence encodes CASSQDTSSAHGETQYF.